This entry lists 20 T cell receptor beta chains sequenced from one sample in a study of sequential checkpoint blockade in melanoma. Data came from immunoSEQ multiplex PCR; TCRdb stores just in-frame clones and leaves some out. In the table there are 34,000 or so clones, approximately 86% of which are singletons. Specified treatment: randomized to nivolumab then ipilimumab (arm A) or the reverse (arm B). The starting material was CD8+ T cells sorted from blood (inferred from file names), obtained from a patient given nivolumab and ipilimumab in sequence. The receptors originated from a human donor with melanoma.

The chain combines TRBV19 with TRBJ1-5; D gene uncertain. From germline, CDR1 is LNHDA and CDR2 SQIVND (reference sequence). With 1 base removed from V and 0 bases from J, the gap between germline ends came to 10 bases. This CDR3 spans 16 amino acids. The CDR3 DNA is TGTGCCAGTAGTATAGCCGGACTCTATAGCAATCAGCCCCAGCATTTT. Its translation is CASSIAGLYSNQPQHF.

The J gene is TRBJ2-3, the V gene TRBV18; 7 bases are a match to TRBD2. Trimming cost V 4 bases and J 6 bases; bases outside gene matches: 13. CDR1 is KGHSH, CDR2 LQKENI, per germline. CDR3 length: 16 residues. The CDR3: CASSLLQAGVRDTQYF. The CDR3 coding sequence is TGTGCCAGCTCACTACTCCAGGCGGGGGTGAGGGATACGCAGTATTTT.

V is TRBV6-5 and J is TRBJ1-6; D gene ambiguous. This CDR3 is built from 16 residues. V gave up 0 bases and J gave up 6 bases, with 12 bases separating them. The germline V gene encodes CDR1 MNHEY and CDR2 SVGAGI. CDR3 loop: CASSYSPGGGNSPLHF. In nucleotides, the CDR3 is TGTGCCAGCAGTTACTCTCCGGGAGGAGGTAATTCACCCCTCCACTTT.

The chain couples TRBV6-6 to TRBJ2-5; D is unclear. V was cut by 2 bases and J by 3 bases, with 7 bases left in between. The CDR3 is 13 amino acids. Germline CDR1 reads MNHNY; CDR2 reads SVGAGI (reference sequence). The CDR3 region is CASSYTREETQYF. CDR3 DNA sequence: TGTGCCAGCAGTTACACGCGTGAAGAGACCCAGTACTTC.

This clone is classed as medium-sized. The J gene is TRBJ1-2, the V gene TRBV28; a weak D match, TRBD1 (6 bases). Germline V gene sequence: CDR1 MDHEN, CDR2 SYDVKM. V lost 3 bases to trimming and J lost 6 bases, with 17 bases between them. The CDR3 totals 15 residues. The CDR3 spells CASSFSHGQIDGYTF. The CDR3 DNA sequence: TGTGCCAGCAGTTTCTCCCACGGACAGATAGATGGCTACACCTTC.

The chain has TRBV5-1 and TRBJ2-6; D possibly corresponds to TRBD1 (5 bases). V lost 0 bases and J 4 bases, leaving 20 bases between the germline ends. The CDR3 spans 19 residues. CDR1 is SGHRS, CDR2 YFSETQ, per germline. The CDR3 spells CASSLDATADRRGANVLTF. In DNA form, the CDR3 reads TGCGCCAGCAGCTTGGACGCGACAGCCGACAGACGGGGGGCCAACGTCCTGACTTTC.

The V gene is TRBV27, the J gene TRBJ2-3, with 9 bases matching TRBD2. The junction had 24 bases not matched to a gene; V was cut back by 7 bases and J by 7 bases. Germline CDR1 is MNHEY and CDR2 is SMNVEV (reference sequence). The length of the CDR3 is 19 residues. The CDR3 is CASTALLAGGPDFGHTQYF. The CDR3 coding sequence is TGTGCCAGCACGGCTCTGTTGGCGGGAGGGCCGGATTTCGGTCATACGCAGTATTTT.

This clone appeared a few times. V gene TRBV7-9 combines with J gene TRBJ1-1, with 7 bases that match TRBD1. Germline CDR1 and CDR2: SEHNR and FQNEAQ (reference sequence). The CDR3 has 13 amino acids. With V trimmed by 5 bases and J by 8 bases, 8 bases remained unmatched. The CDR3 sequence: CASSETRGREAFF. The DNA for the CDR3 is TGTGCCAGCAGCGAAACCAGGGGGAGGGAAGCTTTCTTT.

This clone was detected only once. The DNA of the CDR3 is TGTGCCAGCAGAGTCGGAGGCAGCTCTGGAAACACCATATATTTT. It specifies CASRVGGSSGNTIYF. The chain uses TRBV27 and TRBJ1-3; D is unresolved. The germline V gene has CDR1 MNHEY and CDR2 SMNVEV (reference sequence). Trimming pared 6 bases from V and 0 bases from J, leaving 12 bases between. The CDR3 is made up of 15 amino acids.

The chain links TRBV4-2 to TRBJ2-1, with TRBD2 as a possible D gene (6 bases). Germline CDR1 reads LGHNA; CDR2 reads YNFKEQ. The CDR3 extends over 16 amino acids. Trimming shortened V by 4 bases and J by 1 base, and 14 bases separated the two germline ends. The chain's CDR3 is CASSPTSSTSYNEQFF. DNA for the CDR3: TGTGCCAGCAGCCCCACTAGCTCAACATCCTACAATGAGCAGTTCTTC.

The chain carries TRBV9 and TRBJ1-2, with TRBD1 matching 7 bases. The J segment lost 2 bases and the V segment lost 7 bases, leaving 5 bases of the junction unmatched. CDR1 and CDR2 (germline): SGDLS, YYNGEE. The length of the CDR3 is 13 residues. The CDR3 region is CASQGGGNYGYTF. CDR3 coding DNA: TGTGCCAGCCAAGGGGGCGGGAACTATGGCTACACCTTC.

This chain connects TRBV4-2 to TRBJ2-7; a weak D match, TRBD2 (5 bases). V was clipped by 1 base and J by 2 bases, with 15 bases between them. CDR1 and CDR2 (germline): LGHNA, YNFKEQ. The CDR3 contains 16 residues. The CDR3 loop is CASSQAGRTRAYEQYF. In DNA, the CDR3 is TGTGCCAGCAGCCAAGCTGGCAGGACGAGGGCCTACGAGCAGTACTTC.

This clone appeared once. The V call is TRBV10-3, the J call TRBJ1-1; TRBD1 matches 7 bases. The CDR3 sequence is 16 residues long. V gave up 4 bases and J gave up 5 bases; unmatched junction bases: 13. Germline CDR1 ENHRY, CDR2 SYGVKD. The CDR3 DNA reads as TGTGCCATCAGTGGCGGGACAGTTAAGTCGGCAACTGAAGCTTTCTTT. Translation gives CAISGGTVKSATEAFF.

The V call is TRBV10-3, the J call TRBJ2-7, with a possible D match to TRBD2 (6 bases). V lost 6 bases and J 0 bases, leaving 15 bases between the germline ends. The germline gives CDR1 ENHRY, CDR2 SYGVKD. The CDR3 has 15 amino acids. The CDR3 protein is CAIREEGKSSYEQYF. CDR3 nucleotides: TGTGCCATCAGGGAGGAGGGAAAGAGCTCCTACGAGCAGTACTTC.

This chain uses TRBV13 with TRBJ1-2, with 8 bases lining up with TRBD1. The junction had 6 bases not matched to a gene; V was cut back by 5 bases and J by 1 base. The germline V gene has CDR1 PRHDT and CDR2 FYEKMQ (reference sequence). This CDR3 region has 15 residues. CDR3 bases: TGTGCCAGCAGCCCCGGGACAGGAATTAACTATGGCTACACCTTC. Protein: CASSPGTGINYGYTF.

The chain combines TRBV5-5 with TRBJ1-3; TRBD1 is a possible D gene (6 bases). V shed 0 bases and J shed 5 bases, with 24 bases lying between them. Per the germline V gene, CDR1 is SGHKS and CDR2 is YYEKEE (reference sequence). The CDR3 sequence is 19 residues long. CDR3 amino acids: CASSLAPQGIGGRRNTIYF. CDR3 sequence (DNA): TGTGCCAGCAGCTTGGCCCCACAGGGTATTGGGGGACGCCGAAACACCATATATTTT.

The V and J genes are TRBV27 and TRBJ1-1; 7 positions match TRBD1. CDR1 and CDR2 from the germline V gene are MNHEY and SMNVEV (reference sequence). This CDR3 spans 16 amino acids. The J segment lost 5 bases and the V segment lost 5 bases, leaving 14 bases of the junction unmatched. The CDR3 DNA follows: TGTGCCAGCAGTCTTAGAGCCTTGACAGGGAGGACTGAAGCTTTCTTT. It translates to CASSLRALTGRTEAFF.

This chain joins TRBV5-1 and TRBJ1-2, with 9 bases that match TRBD1. The CDR3 is 19 amino acids. Germline CDR1 reads SGHRS; CDR2 reads YFSETQ. V dropped 2 bases and J dropped 4; count of bases not matched to a gene: 18. The CDR3 sequence: CASSFDRGDRELSFYGYTF. The CDR3 DNA follows: TGCGCCAGCAGCTTCGACCGGGGGGACAGGGAGCTGAGTTTCTATGGCTACACCTTC.

The chain is built from TRBV10-1 and TRBJ2-5; perhaps TRBD1 as D (5 bases). The closer fit of TRBJ2-7 to the DNA end suggests the J call may be wrong. Germline V gene lookup returns CDR1 WNHNN and CDR2 SYGVQD (reference sequence). This CDR3 is built from 15 residues. CDR3 region: CASSELTGAGYEQYF. DNA of the CDR3: TGCGCCAGCAGTGAGCTAACAGGAGCTGGCTACGAGCAGTACTTC.

The V and J genes are TRBV28 and TRBJ1-5; 7 bases align to TRBD1. The V segment lost 7 bases and the J segment 0 bases; nucleotides outside the gene matches: 12. The V gene's germline CDR1 is MDHEN and CDR2 SYDVKM. This CDR3 has 17 residues. This chain's CDR3 is CASITATGTFSNQPQHF. The CDR3 region has the DNA TGTGCCAGCATCACTGCGACAGGGACCTTTAGCAATCAGCCCCAGCATTTT.